This entry concerns a single TCR beta chain. Seattle's enrolled individuals joined amid active infection and were then monitored longitudinally. In the original analysis: Reference gene primers were amplified, and this amplification served to estimate nucleated cell counts. Libraries were prepared by immunoSEQ multiplex PCR; TCRdb keeps only in-frame clonotypes and omits some of them. That table is the source of V, J and clone size, and D and trimming were worked out from the DNA. Of roughly 260,000 clones listed, approximately 91% are singletons. The sample is drawn from a study of blood T cell repertoires in COVID-19. Study as a whole: In each case, the material was cDNA or gDNA derived from T cells, B-cell-depleted T cells, or PBMCs.

The V end lost 9 bases, the J end lost 7 bases, and 15 bases lay between the germline ends. CDR1 is SEHNR and CDR2 is FQNEAQ in the germline V gene (reference sequence). CDR3 length: 12 residues. The sequencing sample was made of peripheral blood. This receptor was taken from a person under 35 with COVID-19, enrolled during active disease. This rearrangement joins TRBV7-9 to TRBJ1-2; possibly TRBD1 for D (6 bases). The CDR3 sequence is CASNGGARGYTF. DNA of the CDR3: TGTGCCAGTAATGGGGGGGCGCGTGGCTACACCTTC.